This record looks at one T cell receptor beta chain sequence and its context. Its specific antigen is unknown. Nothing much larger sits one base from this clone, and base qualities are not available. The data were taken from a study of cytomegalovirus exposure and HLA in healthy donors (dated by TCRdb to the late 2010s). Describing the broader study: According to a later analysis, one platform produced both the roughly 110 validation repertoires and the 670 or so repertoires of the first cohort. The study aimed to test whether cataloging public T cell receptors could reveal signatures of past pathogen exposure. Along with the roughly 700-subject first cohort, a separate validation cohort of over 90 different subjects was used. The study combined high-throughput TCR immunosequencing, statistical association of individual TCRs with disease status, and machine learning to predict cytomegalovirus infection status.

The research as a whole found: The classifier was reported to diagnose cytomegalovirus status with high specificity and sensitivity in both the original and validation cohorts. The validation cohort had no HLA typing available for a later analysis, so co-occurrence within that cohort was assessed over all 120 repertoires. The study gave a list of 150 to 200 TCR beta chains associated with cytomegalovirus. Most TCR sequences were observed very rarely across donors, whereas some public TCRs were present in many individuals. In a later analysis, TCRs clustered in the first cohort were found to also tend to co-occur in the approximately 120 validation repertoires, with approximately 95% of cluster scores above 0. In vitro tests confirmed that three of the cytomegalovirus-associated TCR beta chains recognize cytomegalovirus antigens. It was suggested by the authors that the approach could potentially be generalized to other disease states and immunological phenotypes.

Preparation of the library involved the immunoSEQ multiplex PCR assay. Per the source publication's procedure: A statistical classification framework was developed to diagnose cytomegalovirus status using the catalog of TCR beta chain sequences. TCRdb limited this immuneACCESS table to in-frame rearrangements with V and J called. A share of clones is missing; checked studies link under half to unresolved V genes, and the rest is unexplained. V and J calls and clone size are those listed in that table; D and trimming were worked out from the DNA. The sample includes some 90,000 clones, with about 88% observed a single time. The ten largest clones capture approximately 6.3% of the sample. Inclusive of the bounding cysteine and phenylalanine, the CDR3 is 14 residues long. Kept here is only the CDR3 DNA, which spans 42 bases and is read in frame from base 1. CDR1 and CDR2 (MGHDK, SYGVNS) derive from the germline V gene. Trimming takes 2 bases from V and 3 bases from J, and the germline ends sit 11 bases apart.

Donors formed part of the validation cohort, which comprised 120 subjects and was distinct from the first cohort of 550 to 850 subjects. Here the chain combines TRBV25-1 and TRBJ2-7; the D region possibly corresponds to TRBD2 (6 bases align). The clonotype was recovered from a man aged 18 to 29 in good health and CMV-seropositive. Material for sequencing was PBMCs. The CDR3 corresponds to CASSERGTLYEQYF. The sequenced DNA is TGTGCCAGCAGTGAAAGAGGGACTCTCTACGAGCAGTACTTC.